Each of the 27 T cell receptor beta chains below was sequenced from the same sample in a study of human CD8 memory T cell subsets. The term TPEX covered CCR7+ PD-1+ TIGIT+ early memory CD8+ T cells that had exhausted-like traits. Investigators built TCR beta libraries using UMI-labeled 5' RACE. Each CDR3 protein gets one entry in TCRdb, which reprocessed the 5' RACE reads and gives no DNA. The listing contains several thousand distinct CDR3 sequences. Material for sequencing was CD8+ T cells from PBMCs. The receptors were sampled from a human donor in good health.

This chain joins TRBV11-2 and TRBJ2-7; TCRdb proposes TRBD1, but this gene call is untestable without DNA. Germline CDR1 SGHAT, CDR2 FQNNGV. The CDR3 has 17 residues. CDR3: CASSPQLGTGVNSEQYF. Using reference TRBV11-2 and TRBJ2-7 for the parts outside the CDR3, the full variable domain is EAGVAQSPRYKIIEKRQSVAFWCNPISGHATLYWYQQILGQGPKLLIQFQNNGVVDDSQLPKDRFSAERLKGVDSTLKIQPAKLEDSAVYLCASSPQLGTGVNSEQYFGPGTRLTVT.

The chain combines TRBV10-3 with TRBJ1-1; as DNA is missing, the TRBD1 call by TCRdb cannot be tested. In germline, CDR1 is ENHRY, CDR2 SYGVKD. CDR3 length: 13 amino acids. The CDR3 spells CAISQTGPTEAFF.

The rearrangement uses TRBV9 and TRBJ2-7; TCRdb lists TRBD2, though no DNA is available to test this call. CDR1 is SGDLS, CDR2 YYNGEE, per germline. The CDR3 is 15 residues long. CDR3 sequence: CASSPTSGRSYEQYF.

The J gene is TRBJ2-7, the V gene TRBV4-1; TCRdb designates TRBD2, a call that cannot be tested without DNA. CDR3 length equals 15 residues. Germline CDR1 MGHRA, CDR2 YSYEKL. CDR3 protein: CASSQVSSGSYEQYF.

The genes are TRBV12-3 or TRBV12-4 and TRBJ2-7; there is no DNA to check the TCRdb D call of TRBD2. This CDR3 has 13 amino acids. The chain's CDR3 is CASRPTSGSEQYF.

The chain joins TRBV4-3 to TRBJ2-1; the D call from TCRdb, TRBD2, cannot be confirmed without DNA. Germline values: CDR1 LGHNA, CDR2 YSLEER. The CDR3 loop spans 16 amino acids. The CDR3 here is CASSHAGGLGNNEQFF.

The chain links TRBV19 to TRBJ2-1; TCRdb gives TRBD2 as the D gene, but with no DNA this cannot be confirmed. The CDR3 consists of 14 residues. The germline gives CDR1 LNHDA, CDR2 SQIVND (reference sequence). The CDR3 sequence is CASSIGSPYNEQFF.

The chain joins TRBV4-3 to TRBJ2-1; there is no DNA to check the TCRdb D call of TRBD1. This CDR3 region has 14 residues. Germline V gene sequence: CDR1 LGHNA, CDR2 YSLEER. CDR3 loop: CASSQGGGYNEQFF.

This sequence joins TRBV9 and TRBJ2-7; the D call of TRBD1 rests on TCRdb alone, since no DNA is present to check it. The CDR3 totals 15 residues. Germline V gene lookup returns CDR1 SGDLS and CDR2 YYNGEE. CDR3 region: CASSVVPGSGYEQYF.

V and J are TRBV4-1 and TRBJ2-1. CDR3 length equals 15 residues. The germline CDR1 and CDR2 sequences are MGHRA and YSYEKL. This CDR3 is CASSQELASYNEQFF.

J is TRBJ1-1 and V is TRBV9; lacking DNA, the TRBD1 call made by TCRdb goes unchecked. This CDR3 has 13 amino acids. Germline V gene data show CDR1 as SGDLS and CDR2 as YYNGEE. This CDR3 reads CASSVDRATEAFF.

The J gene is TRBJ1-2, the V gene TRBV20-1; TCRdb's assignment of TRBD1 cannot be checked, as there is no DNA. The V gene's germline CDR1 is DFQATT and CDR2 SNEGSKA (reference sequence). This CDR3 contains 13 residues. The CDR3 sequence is CSAARDRDYGYTF.

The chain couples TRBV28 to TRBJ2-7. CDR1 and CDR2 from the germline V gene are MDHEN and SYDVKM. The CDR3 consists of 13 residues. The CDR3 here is CASSLKSSYEQYF.

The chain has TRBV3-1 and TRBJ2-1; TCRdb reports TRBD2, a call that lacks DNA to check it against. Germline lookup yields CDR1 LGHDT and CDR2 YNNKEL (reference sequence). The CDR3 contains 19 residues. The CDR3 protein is CASSQAHPGLAGRLAEQFF.

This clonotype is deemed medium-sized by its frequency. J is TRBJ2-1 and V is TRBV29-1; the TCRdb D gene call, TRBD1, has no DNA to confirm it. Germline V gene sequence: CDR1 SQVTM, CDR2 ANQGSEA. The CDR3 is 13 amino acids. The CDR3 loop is CSVEGGATNEQFF.

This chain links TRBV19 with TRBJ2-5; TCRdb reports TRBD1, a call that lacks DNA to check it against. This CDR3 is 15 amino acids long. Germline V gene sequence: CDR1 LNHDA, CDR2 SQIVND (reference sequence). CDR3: CASRRQGAQAETQYF.

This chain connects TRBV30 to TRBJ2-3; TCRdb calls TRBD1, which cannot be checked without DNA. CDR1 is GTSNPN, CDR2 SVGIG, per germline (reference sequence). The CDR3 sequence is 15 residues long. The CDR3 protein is CAWSPTGQGTDTQYF.

CDR3 loop: CASSPTGDYGYTF. This chain joins TRBV7-9 and TRBJ1-2; no DNA is available, so the TRBD1 call from TCRdb remains unchecked. The CDR3 has 13 residues. Germline V gene lookup returns CDR1 SEHNR and CDR2 FQNEAQ (reference sequence).

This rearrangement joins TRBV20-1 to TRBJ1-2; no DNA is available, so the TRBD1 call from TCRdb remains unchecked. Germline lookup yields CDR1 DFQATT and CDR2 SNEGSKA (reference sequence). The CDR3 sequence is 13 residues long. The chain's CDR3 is CSAPGQGDYGYTF.

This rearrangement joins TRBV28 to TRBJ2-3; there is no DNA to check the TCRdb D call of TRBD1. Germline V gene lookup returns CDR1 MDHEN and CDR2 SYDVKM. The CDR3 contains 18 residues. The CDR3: CASSLQPTEPPSTDTQYF. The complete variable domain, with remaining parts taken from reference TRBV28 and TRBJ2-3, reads DVKVTQSSRYLVKRTGEKVFLECVQDMDHENMFWYRQDPGLGLRLIYFSYDVKMKEKGDIPEGYSVSREKKERFSLILESASTNQTSMYLCASSLQPTEPPSTDTQYFGPGTRLTVL.

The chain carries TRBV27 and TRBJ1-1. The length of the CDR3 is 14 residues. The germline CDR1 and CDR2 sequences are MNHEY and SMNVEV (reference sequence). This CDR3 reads CASSNPPANTEAFF.

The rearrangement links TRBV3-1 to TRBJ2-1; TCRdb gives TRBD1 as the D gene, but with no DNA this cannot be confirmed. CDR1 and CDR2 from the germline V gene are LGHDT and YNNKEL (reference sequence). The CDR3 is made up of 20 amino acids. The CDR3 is CASSQDTPRGFQSSYNEQFF.

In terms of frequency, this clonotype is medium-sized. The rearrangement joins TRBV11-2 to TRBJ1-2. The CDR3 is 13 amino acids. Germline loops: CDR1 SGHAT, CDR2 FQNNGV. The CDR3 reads CASSLTADGGYTF.

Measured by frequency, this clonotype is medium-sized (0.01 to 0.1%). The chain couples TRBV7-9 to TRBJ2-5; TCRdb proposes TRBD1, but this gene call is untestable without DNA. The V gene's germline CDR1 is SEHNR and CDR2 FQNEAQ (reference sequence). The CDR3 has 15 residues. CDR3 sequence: CASSFVGTGLETQYF.

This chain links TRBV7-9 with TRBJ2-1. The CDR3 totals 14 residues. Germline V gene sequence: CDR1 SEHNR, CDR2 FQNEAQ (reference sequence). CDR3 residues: CASSLGIGNSHMFF.

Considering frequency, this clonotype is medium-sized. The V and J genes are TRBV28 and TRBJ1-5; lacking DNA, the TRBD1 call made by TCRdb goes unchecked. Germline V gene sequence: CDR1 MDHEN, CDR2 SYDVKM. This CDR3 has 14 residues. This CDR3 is CASSYGTANQPQHF.

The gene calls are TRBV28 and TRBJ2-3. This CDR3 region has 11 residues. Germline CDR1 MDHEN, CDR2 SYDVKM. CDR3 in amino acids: CASKGLRTQYF.